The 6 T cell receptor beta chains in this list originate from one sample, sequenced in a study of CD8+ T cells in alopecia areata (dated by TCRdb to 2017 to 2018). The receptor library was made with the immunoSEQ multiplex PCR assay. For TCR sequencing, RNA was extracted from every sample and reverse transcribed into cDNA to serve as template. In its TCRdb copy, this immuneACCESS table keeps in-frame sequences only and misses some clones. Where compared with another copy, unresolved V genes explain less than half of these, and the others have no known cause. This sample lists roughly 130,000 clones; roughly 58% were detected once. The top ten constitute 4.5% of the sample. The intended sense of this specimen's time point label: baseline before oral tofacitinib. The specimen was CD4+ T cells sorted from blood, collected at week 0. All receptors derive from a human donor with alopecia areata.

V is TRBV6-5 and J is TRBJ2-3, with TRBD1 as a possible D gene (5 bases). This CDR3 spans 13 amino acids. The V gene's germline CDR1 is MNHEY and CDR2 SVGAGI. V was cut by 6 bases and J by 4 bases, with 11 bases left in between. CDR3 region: CASRAKGPDTQYF. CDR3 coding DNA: TGTGCCAGCAGAGCTAAGGGGCCAGATACGCAGTATTTT.

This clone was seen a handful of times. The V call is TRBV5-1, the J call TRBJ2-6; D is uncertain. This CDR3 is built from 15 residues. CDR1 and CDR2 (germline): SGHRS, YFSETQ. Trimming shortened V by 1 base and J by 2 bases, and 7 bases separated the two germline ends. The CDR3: CASSLSSPGANVLTF. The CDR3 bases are TGCGCCAGCAGCTTGTCGTCTCCTGGGGCCAACGTCCTGACTTTC.

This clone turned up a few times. As DNA, the CDR3 is TGTGCCAGCAGCCCCGACGGGCTGGGGGGCTTCTACGAGCAGTACTTC. Translating gives CASSPDGLGGFYEQYF. J is TRBJ2-7 and V is TRBV5-6, with D perhaps assigned TRBD1 or TRBD2 (6 bases each). The CDR3 loop spans 16 amino acids. Germline assignment: CDR1 SGHDT and CDR2 YYEEEE. With 4 bases removed from V and 3 bases from J, the gap between germline ends came to 20 bases.

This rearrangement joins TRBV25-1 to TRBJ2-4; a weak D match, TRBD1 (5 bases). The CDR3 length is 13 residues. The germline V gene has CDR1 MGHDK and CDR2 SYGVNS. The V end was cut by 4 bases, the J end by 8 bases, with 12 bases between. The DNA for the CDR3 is TGTGCCAGCAGTGTAGGGGATTATGACATTCAGTACTTC. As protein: CASSVGDYDIQYF. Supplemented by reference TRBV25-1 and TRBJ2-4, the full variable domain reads EADIYQTPRYLVIGTGKKITLECSQTMGHDKMYWYQQDPGMELHLIHYSYGVNSTEKGDLSSESTVSRIRTEHFPLTLESARPSHTSQYLCASSVGDYDIQYFGAGTRLSVL.

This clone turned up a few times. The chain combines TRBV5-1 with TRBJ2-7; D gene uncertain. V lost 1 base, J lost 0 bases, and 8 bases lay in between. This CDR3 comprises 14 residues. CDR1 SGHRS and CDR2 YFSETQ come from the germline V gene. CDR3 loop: CASSLNGFSYEQYF. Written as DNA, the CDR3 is TGCGCCAGCAGCTTGAACGGGTTCTCCTACGAGCAGTACTTC.

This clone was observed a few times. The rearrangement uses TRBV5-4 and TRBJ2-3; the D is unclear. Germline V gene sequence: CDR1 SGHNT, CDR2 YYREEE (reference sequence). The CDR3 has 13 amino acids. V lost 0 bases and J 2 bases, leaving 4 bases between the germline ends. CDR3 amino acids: CASSLANTDTQYF. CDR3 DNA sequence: TGTGCCAGCAGCTTGGCAAACACAGATACGCAGTATTTT.